Sequencing of this T cell receptor (beta chain) was carried out in a study of blood T cell repertoires in COVID-19. The method was immunoSEQ multiplex PCR; TCRdb's version includes in-frame clones alone and lacks a portion of them. The repertoire has fewer than 300,000 clones, 70% to 90% of them found once; the top ten carry more than 1%. The germline V and J ends were trimmed by 5 bases and 4 bases, with 9 bases remaining between them. The length of the CDR3 is 13 residues. Germline V gene data show CDR1 as SGHTA and CDR2 as FQGNSA. Sequencing was carried out using PBMCs or T cells enriched from blood (not recorded which). This chain uses TRBV7-2 with TRBJ1-5; D not resolved. This TCR was recovered from a woman aged 40 to 50 with acute COVID-19. The CDR3 here is CASSQTGNQPQHF. The CDR3 DNA reads as TGTGCCAGCAGCCAGACGGGTAATCAGCCCCAGCATTTT.